A single sample is the source of the 10 T cell receptor beta chains below, sequenced in a study of blood T cell repertoires in COVID-19. Repertoires were generated with immunoSEQ multiplex PCR, while TCRdb's copy carries only in-frame clones and drops some. This repertoire shows hundreds of thousands of clones, 85% to 90% found once; its top ten account for around 0.8%. The sequenced sample consisted of PBMCs or T cells enriched from blood (not recorded which). Receptors originate from a man aged 50-60 years who had been exposed to COVID-19.

The chain uses TRBV24-1 and TRBJ2-5, with 8 bases matching TRBD2. Germline CDR1 is KGHDR and CDR2 is SFDVKD. The V and J ends lost 6 bases and 5 bases, in that order; junction bases with no gene match: 13. This CDR3 is 16 amino acids long. The CDR3 coding sequence is TGTGCCACCAGTTATACCGTGGGGACTAGAAAGGAGACCCAGTACTTC. It specifies CATSYTVGTRKETQYF.

This clone was seen once. This sequence joins TRBV3-1 (or the pseudogene TRBV3-2) and TRBJ2-2; 9 bases agree with TRBD2. Germline V gene sequence: CDR1 LGHDT, CDR2 YNNKEL (reference sequence). CDR3 length equals 17 residues. The J segment lost 1 base and the V segment lost 6 bases, leaving 9 bases of the junction unmatched. The CDR3 sequence: CASRKGIAGENTGELFF. In DNA, the CDR3 is TGTGCCAGCAGAAAGGGGATAGCGGGGGAGAACACCGGGGAGCTGTTTTTT.

J is TRBJ1-3 and V is TRBV2, with unresolved D. CDR1 and CDR2 from the germline V gene are SNHLY and FYNNEI. V was trimmed by 2 bases and J by 2 bases, leaving 10 bases between them. This CDR3 has 15 residues. CDR3 residues: CASSESAGAGNTIYF. CDR3 bases: TGTGCCAGCAGTGAATCGGCGGGCGCTGGAAACACCATATATTTT.

V is TRBV30 and J is TRBJ1-6; D is possibly TRBD1 (6 bases). Germline lookup yields CDR1 GTSNPN and CDR2 SVGIG (reference sequence). The CDR3 runs to 16 residues. Trimming left V 4 bases short and J 9 bases short, with 22 bases between. Here the CDR3 reads CAWTKNRVVYGSPLHF. DNA for the CDR3: TGTGCCTGGACAAAGAACAGGGTCGTATATGGTTCACCCCTCCACTTT.

The chain is built from TRBV28 and TRBJ1-1; TRBD1 matches at 7 bases. The CDR3 consists of 14 residues. Trimming took 6 bases from V and 0 from J; bases not matched to a gene: 4. Germline CDR1 MDHEN, CDR2 SYDVKM. The CDR3 protein is CASSNRGMNTEAFF. DNA for the CDR3: TGTGCCAGCAGCAACAGGGGTATGAACACTGAAGCTTTCTTT. Using reference TRBV28 and TRBJ1-1 for the parts outside the CDR3, the full variable domain is DVKVTQSSRYLVKRTGEKVFLECVQDMDHENMFWYRQDPGLGLRLIYFSYDVKMKEKGDIPEGYSVSREKKERFSLILESASTNQTSMYLCASSNRGMNTEAFFGQGTRLTVV.

The chain carries TRBV21-1 and TRBJ2-1; TRBD1 is taken as the D call from the table, unchecked against the DNA. TRBV21-1 is a known pseudogene. This CDR3 region has 22 residues. As DNA, the CDR3 is TGTGCCAGCAGCAAAGAGGTTCCGGGACAGGGGGATCCCCCGAGCTCCTACAATGAGCAGTTCTTC. It translates to CASSKEVPGQGDPPSSYNEQFF.

The gene calls are TRBV24-1 and TRBJ2-5; no clear D. The CDR3 has 12 residues. Germline V gene lookup returns CDR1 KGHDR and CDR2 SFDVKD. Between the trimmed V and J ends, which lost 1 base and 5 bases, there was a span of 4 bases. CDR3 sequence (DNA): TGTGCCACCAGTGATTTAGAGGAGACCCAGTACTTC. This encodes CATSDLEETQYF.

The V and J genes are TRBV2 and TRBJ1-4; D may be TRBD1 (5 bases). CDR1 is SNHLY and CDR2 is FYNNEI in the germline V gene. This CDR3 contains 14 residues. V lost 1 base to trimming and J lost 8 bases, with 11 bases between them. The CDR3 reads CASSEEGQTEKLFF. In DNA form, the CDR3 reads TGTGCCAGCAGTGAAGAGGGGCAGACCGAAAAACTGTTTTTT.

This chain uses TRBV7-8 with TRBJ2-3, with D tentatively TRBD2 (6 bases). CDR1 is SGHVS and CDR2 is FQNEAQ in the germline V gene. Trimming cost V 5 bases and J 0 bases, with 6 bases left between them. CDR3 size: 13 residues. As DNA, the CDR3 is TGTGCCAGCAGCCGGGAGAGCACAGATACGCAGTATTTT. Translating it yields CASSRESTDTQYF.

The gene calls are TRBV19 and TRBJ2-5, with 11 bases lining up with TRBD2. V was pared by 3 bases and J by 1 base, with 4 bases of the junction left unmatched. From germline, CDR1 is LNHDA and CDR2 SQIVND (reference sequence). The CDR3 totals 16 residues. CDR3 in DNA: TGTGCCAGTAGTATTCGGGGACTAGCGGTCCAAGAGACCCAGTACTTC. Encoded protein: CASSIRGLAVQETQYF. Based on the CDR3 plus reference TRBV19 and TRBJ2-5, the full variable domain is DGGITQSPKYLFRKEGQNVTLSCEQNLNHDAMYWYRQDPGQGLRLIYYSQIVNDFQKGDIAEGYSVSREKKESFPLTVTSAQKNPTAFYLCASSIRGLAVQETQYFGPGTRLLVL.